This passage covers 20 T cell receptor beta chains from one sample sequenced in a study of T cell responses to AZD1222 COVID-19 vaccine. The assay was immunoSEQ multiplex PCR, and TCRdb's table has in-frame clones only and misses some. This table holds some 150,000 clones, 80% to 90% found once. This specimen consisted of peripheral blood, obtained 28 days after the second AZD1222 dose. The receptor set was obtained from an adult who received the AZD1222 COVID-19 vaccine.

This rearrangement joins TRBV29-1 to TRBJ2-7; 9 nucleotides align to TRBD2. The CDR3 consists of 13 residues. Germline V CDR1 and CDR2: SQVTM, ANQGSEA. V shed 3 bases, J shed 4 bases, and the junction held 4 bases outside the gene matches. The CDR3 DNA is TGCAGCGTTGAGGGCGGGAGGGCTTACGAGCAGTACTTC. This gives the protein CSVEGGRAYEQYF.

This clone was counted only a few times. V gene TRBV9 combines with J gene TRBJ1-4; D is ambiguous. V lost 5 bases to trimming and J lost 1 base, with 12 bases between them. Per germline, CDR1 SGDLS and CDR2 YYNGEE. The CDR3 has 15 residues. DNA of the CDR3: TGTGCCAGCAGTAAGAACGTGGGAACTAATGAAAAACTGTTTTTT. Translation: CASSKNVGTNEKLFF.

The CDR3, as DNA: TGTGCCATCCTCTGGGGACAAAGGGGCTACACCTTC. Protein product: CAILWGQRGYTF. V is TRBV28 and J is TRBJ1-2; tentative D call: TRBD1 (6 bases). V lost 10 bases to trimming and J lost 8 bases, with 17 bases between them. This CDR3 comprises 12 residues. From germline, CDR1 is MDHEN and CDR2 SYDVKM.

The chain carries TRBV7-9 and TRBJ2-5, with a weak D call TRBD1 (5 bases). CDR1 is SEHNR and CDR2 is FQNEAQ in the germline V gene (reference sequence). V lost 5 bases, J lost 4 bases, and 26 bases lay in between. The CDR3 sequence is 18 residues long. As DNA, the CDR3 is TGTGCCAGCAGCCAAAGGCGAGCTGACAAACTAAGGGGAGAGACCCAGTACTTC. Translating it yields CASSQRRADKLRGETQYF.

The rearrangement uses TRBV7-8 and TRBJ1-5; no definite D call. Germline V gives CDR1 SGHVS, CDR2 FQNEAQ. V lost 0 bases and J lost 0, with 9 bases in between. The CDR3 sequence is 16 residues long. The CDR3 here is CASSLAGGSSNQPQHF. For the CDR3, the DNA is TGTGCCAGCAGCTTAGCTGGCGGTTCTAGCAATCAGCCCCAGCATTTT.

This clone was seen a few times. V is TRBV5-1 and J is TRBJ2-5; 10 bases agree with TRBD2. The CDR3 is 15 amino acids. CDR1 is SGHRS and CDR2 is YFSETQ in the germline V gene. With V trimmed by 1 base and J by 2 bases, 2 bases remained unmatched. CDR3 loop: CASSLTSGEQETQYF. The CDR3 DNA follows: TGCGCCAGCAGCTTGACTAGCGGGGAACAAGAGACCCAGTACTTC.

CDR3 DNA sequence: TGTGCCAGCAGCATAATGAACTACTCGAACACCGGGGAGCTGTTTTTT. Its protein product is CASSIMNYSNTGELFF. The V call is TRBV21-1, the J call TRBJ2-2; the table's D gene call, TRBD2, was not cross checked with the DNA. TRBV21-1 constitutes a pseudogene. This CDR3 comprises 16 residues.

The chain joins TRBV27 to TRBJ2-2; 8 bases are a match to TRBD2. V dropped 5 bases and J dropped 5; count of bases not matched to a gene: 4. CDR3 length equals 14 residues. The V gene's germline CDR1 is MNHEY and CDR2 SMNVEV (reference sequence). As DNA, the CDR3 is TGTGCCAGCAGTCCAGTAGCGGGAACCGGGGAGCTGTTTTTT. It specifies CASSPVAGTGELFF.

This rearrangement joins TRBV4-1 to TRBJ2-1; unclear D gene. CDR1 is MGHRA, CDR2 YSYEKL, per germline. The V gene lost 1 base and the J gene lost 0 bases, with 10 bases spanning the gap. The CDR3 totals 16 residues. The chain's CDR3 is CASSQVRASSYNEQFF. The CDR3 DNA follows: TGCGCCAGCAGCCAAGTTCGAGCCAGCTCCTACAATGAGCAGTTCTTC.

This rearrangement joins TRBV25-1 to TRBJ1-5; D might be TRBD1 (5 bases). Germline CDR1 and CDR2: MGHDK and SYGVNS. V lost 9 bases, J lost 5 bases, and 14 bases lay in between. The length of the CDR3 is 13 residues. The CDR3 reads CASHQGLYQPQHF. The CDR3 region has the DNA TGTGCCAGTCATCAGGGACTGTATCAGCCCCAGCATTTT.

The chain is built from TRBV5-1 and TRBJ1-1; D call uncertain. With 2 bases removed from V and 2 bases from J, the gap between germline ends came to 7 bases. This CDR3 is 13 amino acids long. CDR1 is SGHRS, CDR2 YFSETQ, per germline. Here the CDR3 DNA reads TGCGCCAGCAGCTTCCAGGAAAACACTGAAGCTTTCTTT. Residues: CASSFQENTEAFF.

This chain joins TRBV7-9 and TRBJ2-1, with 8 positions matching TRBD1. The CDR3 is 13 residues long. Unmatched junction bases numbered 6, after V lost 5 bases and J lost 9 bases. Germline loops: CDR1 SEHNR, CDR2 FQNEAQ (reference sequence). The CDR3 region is CASSPLRGPEQFF. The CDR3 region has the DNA TGTGCCAGCAGCCCACTCAGGGGGCCTGAGCAGTTCTTC. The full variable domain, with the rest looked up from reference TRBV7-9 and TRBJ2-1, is DTGVSQNPRHKITKRGQNVTFRCDPISEHNRLYWYRQTLGQGPEFLTYFQNEAQLEKSRLLSDRFSAERPKGSFSTLEIQRTEQGDSAMYLCASSPLRGPEQFFGPGTRLTVL.

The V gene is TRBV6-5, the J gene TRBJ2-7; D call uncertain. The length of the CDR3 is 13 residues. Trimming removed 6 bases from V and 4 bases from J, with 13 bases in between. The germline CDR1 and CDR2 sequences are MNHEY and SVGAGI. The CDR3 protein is CASSTSGVYEQYF. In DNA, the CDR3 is TGTGCCAGCAGCACCAGTGGGGTATACGAGCAGTACTTC.

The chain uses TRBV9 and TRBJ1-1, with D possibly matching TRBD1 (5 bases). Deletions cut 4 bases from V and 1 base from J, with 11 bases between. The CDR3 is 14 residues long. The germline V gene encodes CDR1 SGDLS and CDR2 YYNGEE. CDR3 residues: CASSPGGTNTEAFF. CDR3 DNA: TGTGCCAGCAGCCCCGGGGGTACGAACACTGAAGCTTTCTTT.

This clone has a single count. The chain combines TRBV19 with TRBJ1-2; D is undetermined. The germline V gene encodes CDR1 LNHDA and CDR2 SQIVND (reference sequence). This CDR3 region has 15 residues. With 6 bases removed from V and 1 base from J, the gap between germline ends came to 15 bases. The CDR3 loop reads CASRRSGGYNYGYTF. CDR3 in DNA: TGTGCCAGTAGGCGATCGGGCGGGTATAACTATGGCTACACCTTC.

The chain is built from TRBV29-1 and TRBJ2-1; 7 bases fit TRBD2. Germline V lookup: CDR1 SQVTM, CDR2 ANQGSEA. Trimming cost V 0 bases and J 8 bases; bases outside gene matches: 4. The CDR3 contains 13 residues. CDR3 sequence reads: CSVEDPGGYEQFF. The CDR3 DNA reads TGCAGCGTTGAAGATCCGGGAGGATATGAGCAGTTCTTC.

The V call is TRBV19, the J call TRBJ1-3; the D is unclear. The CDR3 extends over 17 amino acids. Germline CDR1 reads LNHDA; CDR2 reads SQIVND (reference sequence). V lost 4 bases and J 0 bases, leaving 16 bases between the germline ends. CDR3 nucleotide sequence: TGTGCCAGTAGTAAAGTTGTCGGCACGAGCTCTGGAAACACCATATATTTT. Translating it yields CASSKVVGTSSGNTIYF.

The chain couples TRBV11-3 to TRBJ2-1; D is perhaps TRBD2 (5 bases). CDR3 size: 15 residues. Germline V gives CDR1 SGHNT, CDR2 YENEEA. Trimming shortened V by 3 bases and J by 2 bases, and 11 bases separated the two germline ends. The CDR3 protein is CASSFSQRTYNEQFF. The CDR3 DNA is TGTGCCAGCAGCTTTTCCCAGCGGACCTACAATGAGCAGTTCTTC.

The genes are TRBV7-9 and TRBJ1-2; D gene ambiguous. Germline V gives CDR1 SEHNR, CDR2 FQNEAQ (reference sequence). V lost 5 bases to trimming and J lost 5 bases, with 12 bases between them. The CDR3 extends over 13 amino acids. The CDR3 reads CASSPDTEYGYTF. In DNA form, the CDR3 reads TGTGCCAGCAGCCCCGACACCGAATATGGCTACACCTTC.

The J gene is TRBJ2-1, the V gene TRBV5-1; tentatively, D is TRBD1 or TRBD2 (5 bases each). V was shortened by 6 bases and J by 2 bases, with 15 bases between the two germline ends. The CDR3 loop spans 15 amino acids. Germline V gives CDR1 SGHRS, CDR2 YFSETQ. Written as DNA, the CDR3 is TGCGCCAGCACCATGGTGGGGGAGCCCTACAATGAGCAGTTCTTC. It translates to CASTMVGEPYNEQFF.